The entry below describes one TCR beta chain. Per the original methods: Estimation of nucleated cell counts was performed using reference gene primer amplification. The method was immunoSEQ multiplex PCR; TCRdb's version includes in-frame clones alone and lacks a portion of them. V and J calls and clone size are as listed in that table; D and trimming were resolved from the DNA. The top ten hold almost 30% of the sample, which has around 120,000 clones, approximately 87% seen once. The CDR3 consists of 17 residues. Germline CDR1 SGHAT, CDR2 FQNNGV. V dropped 1 base and J dropped 1; count of bases not matched to a gene: 6. The data are from a study of blood T cell repertoires in COVID-19. Study-level background: Italy, Spain and the United States were the sources of the convalescent and acute COVID-19 samples. PBMCs, B-cell-depleted T cells, or T cells were the source of the cDNA or gDNA that made up the material.

The source of this sequence is a woman in her seventies with acute or convalescent COVID-19. Input material: peripheral blood. V gene TRBV11-2 combines with J gene TRBJ1-2; the match to TRBD1 covers 10 bases. The CDR3 protein is CASSLAAGTGDNYGYTF. The CDR3, as DNA: TGTGCCAGCAGCTTAGCGGCAGGGACAGGGGATAACTATGGCTACACCTTC. Together with reference TRBV11-2 and TRBJ1-2, the CDR3 gives the full variable domain: EAGVAQSPRYKIIEKRQSVAFWCNPISGHATLYWYQQILGQGPKLLIQFQNNGVVDDSQLPKDRFSAERLKGVDSTLKIQPAKLEDSAVYLCASSLAAGTGDNYGYTFGSGTRLTVV.